This T cell receptor (beta chain) appears in the sequencing data of a study of T-cell reconstitution after alpha-beta-depleted transplantation in children. TCRbeta library construction was performed incorporating unique molecular identifiers. TCRdb reprocessed the PCR reads with MiXCR, giving one entry per CDR3 protein. The sample includes 600,000 or so distinct CDR3 sequences, under 30% of them seen just once. General study points: Expanded clones from the graft, numbering several hundred, reportedly supplied alpha-beta T cells about two months after transplant. In some patients, recipient T cells and intrathymic progenitors surviving conditioning explained high day-60 diversity. T cells produced anew were the main source of T-cell counts and diversity one year after transplant.

Germline V gene sequence: CDR1 SGHTA, CDR2 FQGTGA. Trimming shortened V by 9 bases and J by 1 base, and 9 bases separated the two germline ends. The CDR3 is made up of 13 amino acids. As regards this clonotype: Its matching antigen is unknown.

V is TRBV7-3 and J is TRBJ2-2; maybe TRBD2 (6 bases). The sequence was collected from a boy younger than two who had a stem cell transplant for acute myeloid leukemia, so the T cells may come from the graft donor. Sequences were derived from PBMCs, mostly from graft donor cells, sampled 360 days after TCRalphabeta/CD19-depleted stem cell transplant. For the CDR3, the DNA is TGTGCCAGTGATAGCGGGAACACCGGGGAGCTGTTTTTT. The encoded protein is CASDSGNTGELFF.